Shown below are 4 T cell receptor beta chains from a single sample sequenced in a study of blood T cells in healthy people across ages. It was with a sample-barcoded 5' primer and a J-beta primer mix that a second PCR of roughly 7 to 12 cycles was run. Via MiXCR, TCRdb re-called the 5' RACE reads, giving one row per CDR3 protein. Of a few hundred thousand distinct CDR3 sequences in the sample, about 52% were seen once. Specimen: blood. The receptors originated from a man aged 60 to 75 in good health.

This chain joins TRBV29-1 and TRBJ2-5; 7 bases line up with TRBD2. The CDR3 has 15 residues. Trimming took 3 bases from V and 1 from J; bases not matched to a gene: 8. Germline-derived CDR1 and CDR2 are SQVTM and ANQGSEA. This CDR3 is CSVEGGSGPQETQYF. The CDR3 region has the DNA TGCAGCGTTGAGGGCGGGAGCGGCCCCCAAGAGACCCAGTACTTC.

This clonotype has more than one count but fewer than ten. The chain uses TRBV6-1 and TRBJ2-7; D gene uncertain. The germline gives CDR1 MNHNS, CDR2 SASEGT. There are 14 residues in the CDR3. The V end was cut by 3 bases, the J end by 2 bases, with 11 bases between. DNA for the CDR3: TGTGCCAGCAGTGACGGCAGGCCACCCTACGAGCAGTACTTC. It yields the protein CASSDGRPPYEQYF.

A few counts support this clonotype. A much larger clone differs by one base, so this may be a read error. This chain uses TRBV20-1 with TRBJ2-1, with 12 bases that match TRBD2. TRBJ2-7 matches the DNA end more closely, so the J call is doubtful. CDR1 DFQATT and CDR2 SNEGSKA come from the germline V gene (reference sequence). The CDR3 spans 17 residues. CDR3 sequence: CSARGRGPSGGANEQYF. CDR3 in DNA: TGCAGTGCTAGAGGCCGGGGCCCTAGCGGGGGGGCCAATGAGCAGTACTTC.

This clonotype occurred many times. V and J are TRBV12-3 or TRBV12-4 and TRBJ2-1; tentatively, D is TRBD2 (5 bases). The CDR3 runs 14 residues. The V gene lost 6 bases and the J gene lost 1 base, with 10 bases spanning the gap. The CDR3 loop is CASRRVSSYNEQFF. The CDR3 coding sequence is TGTGCCAGCAGGAGGGTTTCGTCCTACAATGAGCAGTTCTTC.